The next 27 T cell receptor beta chains were all read from a single sample in a study of T cell repertoires in cytomegalovirus infection. MiXCR was run by TCRdb on the reads, yielding one entry per CDR3 protein. The table includes hundreds of thousands of distinct CDR3 sequences, 11% detected once. The sequenced sample was PBMCs. The receptor source for this set is a human donor in good health (CMV status not recorded). Some clones in this sample may be carry-over from other donors' samples.

This clonotype has ten or more counts. This chain joins TRBV27 and TRBJ2-3; D not certain. V was pared by 3 bases and J by 2 bases, with 6 bases between. The CDR3 has 13 residues. Germline V gene lookup returns CDR1 MNHEY and CDR2 SMNVEV (reference sequence). The CDR3 DNA reads TGTGCCAGCAGTTTTTGGCCCACAGATACGCAGTATTTT. Its translation is CASSFWPTDTQYF.

The table lists this clonotype with many counts. The chain has TRBV7-8 and TRBJ1-2; 8 bases match TRBD1. CDR1 is SGHVS and CDR2 is FQNEAQ in the germline V gene. Trimming cost V 5 bases and J 2 bases; bases outside gene matches: 4. The CDR3 covers 14 residues. For the CDR3, the DNA is TGTGCCAGCAGCGGAAGGACAGGGAACTATGGCTACACCTTC. Translated: CASSGRTGNYGYTF.

This clonotype showed up just a few times. The rearrangement uses TRBV5-4 and TRBJ2-7; tentative D call: TRBD1 (5 bases). V lost 4 bases to trimming and J lost 5 bases, with 16 bases between them. The V gene's germline CDR1 is SGHNT and CDR2 YYREEE (reference sequence). The CDR3 spans 14 residues. The CDR3 is CASSHRWQLHEQYF. The CDR3 DNA reads as TGTGCCAGCAGCCACAGGTGGCAGCTCCACGAGCAGTACTTC.

This clonotype was counted at least ten times. The rearrangement uses TRBV28 and TRBJ1-5; D uncertain. CDR1 MDHEN and CDR2 SYDVKM come from the germline V gene. Deletions cut 8 bases from V and 2 bases from J, with 10 bases between. The length of the CDR3 is 13 residues. CDR3 amino acids: CASQTAGNQPQHF. CDR3 DNA sequence: TGTGCCAGCCAAACGGCTGGCAATCAGCCCCAGCATTTT.

This clonotype has a count of ten or more. V and J are TRBV6-5 and TRBJ2-3, with 7 bases fitting TRBD1. Trimming cost V 0 bases and J 5 bases; bases outside gene matches: 5. The CDR3 covers 15 residues. Germline assignment: CDR1 MNHEY and CDR2 SVGAGI. Here the CDR3 reads CASSYSDQGVDTQYF. CDR3 sequence (DNA): TGTGCCAGCAGTTACTCGGACCAGGGGGTAGATACGCAGTATTTT.

Many counts were recorded for this clonotype. V is TRBV7-3 and J is TRBJ1-1; 9 bases agree with TRBD1. J was trimmed by 4 bases and V by 5 bases; bases with no gene match: 5. The germline V gene encodes CDR1 SGHTA and CDR2 FQGTGA. The CDR3 is 14 amino acids. The CDR3 region has the DNA TGTGCCAGCAGCCGGGACAGGGTCGGCACTGAAGCTTTCTTT. This gives the protein CASSRDRVGTEAFF.

Comments on this clonotype: A much larger clone sits a single nucleotide away, making a read error possible. V usage is TRBV5-1 and J usage is TRBJ2-7; D is uncertain. The germline V gene encodes CDR1 SGHRS and CDR2 YFSETQ. CDR3 length: 15 residues. The CDR3 DNA is TGCGCCAGCAGCCCCCAGGTAACATTTAATTACGGGCAGTACTTC. Translating gives CASSPQVTFNYGQYF. The full variable domain, in which reference TRBV5-1 and TRBJ2-7 provide the parts outside the CDR3, is KAGVTQTPRYLIKTRGQQVTLSCSPISGHRSVSWYQQTPGQGLQFLFEYFSETQRNKGNFPGRFSGRQFSNSRSEMNVSTLELGDSALYLCASSPQVTFNYGQYFGPGTRLTVT.

There are many counts of this clonotype. This chain connects TRBV3-1 to TRBJ2-1, with 7 nucleotides matching TRBD2. Germline CDR1 LGHDT, CDR2 YNNKEL (reference sequence). The trim removed 4 bases at V and 7 bases at J, leaving 10 bases unmatched. The CDR3 loop spans 15 amino acids. The CDR3 is CASSRDSLGGNEQFF. As DNA, the CDR3 is TGTGCCAGCAGCCGGGACTCCCTGGGGGGGAATGAGCAGTTCTTC.

This clonotype was recorded only once. V is TRBV28 and J is TRBJ2-1; 10 nucleotides agree with TRBD2. Germline loops: CDR1 MDHEN, CDR2 SYDVKM. The V segment lost 10 bases and the J segment 3 bases; nucleotides outside the gene matches: 6. The CDR3 extends over 14 amino acids. The CDR3 protein is CATIGLADYNEQFF. CDR3 nucleotides: TGTGCCACCATCGGACTAGCGGACTACAATGAGCAGTTCTTC. The full variable domain, completed using reference TRBV28 and TRBJ2-1, is DVKVTQSSRYLVKRTGEKVFLECVQDMDHENMFWYRQDPGLGLRLIYFSYDVKMKEKGDIPEGYSVSREKKERFSLILESASTNQTSMYLCATIGLADYNEQFFGPGTRLTVL.

This clonotype showed up many times. The chain carries TRBV6-1 and TRBJ1-1, with 11 bases fitting TRBD1. V lost 4 bases, J lost 3 bases, and 10 bases stayed unmatched. Germline V CDR1 and CDR2: MNHNS, SASEGT. The CDR3 sequence is 17 residues long. The CDR3 protein is CASSVWGQGVRDTEAFF. CDR3 bases: TGTGCCAGCAGTGTCTGGGGACAGGGGGTACGGGACACTGAAGCTTTCTTT.

Only a few counts were recorded for this clonotype. The genes are TRBV5-1 and TRBJ2-6, with unresolved D. Germline V gene lookup returns CDR1 SGHRS and CDR2 YFSETQ. The V and J ends lost 1 base and 1 base respectively, with 6 bases between them. The CDR3 runs to 15 residues. In DNA, the CDR3 is TGCGCCAGCAGCTTGACAGCTTCTGGGGCCAACGTCCTGACTTTC. Its protein is CASSLTASGANVLTF.

Concerning this clonotype: Being one base from a much bigger clone, this may be a read error. V gene TRBV6-6 combines with J gene TRBJ2-5; 9 bases are a match to TRBD1. Looked up from germline, CDR1 is MNHNY and CDR2 is SVGAGI (reference sequence). The CDR3 runs to 14 residues. The CDR3 sequence: CASSMTGGREAQYF. The CDR3 DNA reads as TGTGCCAGCAGCATGACAGGGGGTCGAGAGGCCCAGTACTTC.

This clonotype has more than one count but fewer than ten. This chain joins TRBV28 and TRBJ1-1; no clear D. In germline, CDR1 is MDHEN, CDR2 SYDVKM. The CDR3 has 12 residues. Trimming took off 2 bases at V and 5 bases at J, with 6 bases between the two ends. The CDR3 here is CASSLTRTEAFF. Here the CDR3 DNA reads TGTGCCAGCAGTTTAACGAGGACTGAAGCTTTCTTT.

V is TRBV7-9 and J is TRBJ2-5; TRBD2 might be the D (6 bases). Germline lookup yields CDR1 SEHNR and CDR2 FQNEAQ (reference sequence). Trimming cost V 4 bases and J 0 bases, with 15 bases left between them. This CDR3 is built from 16 residues. The CDR3 is CASSSPSGSYQETQYF. The CDR3 nucleotides read TGTGCCAGCAGCTCACCCAGCGGGTCGTACCAAGAGACCCAGTACTTC.

This sequence joins TRBV20-1 and TRBJ1-1; TRBD1 aligns across 7 bases. Germline V gives CDR1 DFQATT, CDR2 SNEGSKA (reference sequence). This CDR3 has 15 residues. This CDR3 reads CGNGGLQGGSAEAFF. The CDR3 DNA reads TGCGGGAACGGCGGCCTTCAGGGGGGCTCGGCTGAAGCTTTCTTT.

This clonotype was recorded many times. The chain employs TRBV7-8 and TRBJ2-1; 8 nucleotides align to TRBD2. CDR3 length: 17 amino acids. With V trimmed by 2 bases and J by 6 bases, 12 bases remained unmatched. Germline CDR1 is SGHVS and CDR2 is FQNEAQ. CDR3 amino acids: CASSLILRAGVTNEQFF. In DNA, the CDR3 is TGTGCCAGCAGCTTAATTCTCCGAGCGGGAGTCACCAATGAGCAGTTCTTC.

The chain links TRBV9 to TRBJ2-7; 7 bases are shared with TRBD1. Germline V gives CDR1 SGDLS, CDR2 YYNGEE. There are 14 residues in the CDR3. V was pared by 2 bases and J by 2 bases, with 4 bases of the junction left unmatched. This chain's CDR3 is CASSVHGTAYEQYF. The CDR3 DNA reads TGTGCCAGCAGCGTTCACGGGACAGCCTACGAGCAGTACTTC.

This clonotype was detected ten times or more. V gene TRBV5-6 combines with J gene TRBJ1-5; maybe TRBD1 (5 bases). The germline V and J ends were trimmed by 4 bases and 6 bases, with 14 bases remaining between them. There are 14 residues in the CDR3. From germline, CDR1 is SGHDT and CDR2 YYEEEE. CDR3 residues: CASSGAVSGQPQHF. Written as DNA, the CDR3 is TGTGCCAGCAGCGGGGCAGTCTCTGGTCAGCCCCAGCATTTT.

This clonotype was observed a few times. The chain recombines TRBV20-1 with TRBJ2-7, with D perhaps matching TRBD1 or TRBD2 (5 bases each). The ends were cut back, 5 bases at V and 0 bases at J, with 14 bases in the middle. CDR1 DFQATT and CDR2 SNEGSKA come from the germline V gene (reference sequence). The CDR3 has 14 residues. The CDR3 nucleotides are TGCAGTGCTGTCGGGACGGAGAGCTCCTACGAGCAGTACTTC. Translation gives CSAVGTESSYEQYF.

This clonotype was found many times. V usage is TRBV6-1 and J usage is TRBJ2-4, with D possibly being TRBD2 (6 bases). There are 14 residues in the CDR3. CDR1 and CDR2 from the germline V gene are MNHNS and SASEGT. V lost 6 bases and J 4 bases, leaving 13 bases between the germline ends. CDR3 DNA sequence: TGTGCCAGCAGGGGCCGGGACTCGAAAAACATTCAGTACTTC. The encoded protein is CASRGRDSKNIQYF.

This clonotype has at least ten counts. V gene TRBV29-1 combines with J gene TRBJ2-2; 10 bases map to TRBD2. Germline loops: CDR1 SQVTM, CDR2 ANQGSEA. J was trimmed by 3 bases and V by 7 bases; bases with no gene match: 11. The CDR3 is made up of 16 amino acids. The CDR3 sequence: CSGSYPGTSDTGELFF. In DNA, the CDR3 is TGCAGCGGCTCCTACCCCGGGACTAGCGACACCGGGGAGCTGTTTTTT.

This clonotype was found many times. V is TRBV30 and J is TRBJ1-1; TRBD1 matches 8 bases. Per germline, CDR1 GTSNPN and CDR2 SVGIG (reference sequence). Losses at the gene ends were 0 bases for V and 6 bases for J; bases not matched to a gene: 6. The CDR3 consists of 14 residues. The CDR3 protein is CAWSVLGQGAEAFF. CDR3 nucleotides: TGTGCCTGGAGTGTACTAGGACAGGGCGCTGAAGCTTTCTTT.

The table lists this clonotype with a few counts. The V and J genes are TRBV15 and TRBJ1-2, with D unclear. Germline V gene sequence: CDR1 LNHNV, CDR2 YYDKDF (reference sequence). CDR3 size: 12 residues. Trimming removed 0 bases from V and 8 bases from J, with 7 bases in between. The chain's CDR3 is CATSRDISGYTF. The DNA for the CDR3 is TGTGCCACCAGCAGAGATATCAGCGGCTACACCTTC.

This clonotype was detected ten times or more. Here the CDR3 reads CASSFRDEQYF. In DNA form, the CDR3 reads TGTGCCAGCAGCTTCAGGGACGAGCAGTACTTC. The chain carries TRBV11-2 and TRBJ2-7, with D perhaps matching TRBD1 (5 bases). The CDR3 length is 11 residues. Germline CDR1 reads SGHAT; CDR2 reads FQNNGV. V lost 3 bases and J 5 bases, leaving 5 bases between the germline ends.

This clonotype was recorded at least ten times. The rearrangement uses TRBV19 and TRBJ2-1, with 9 bases identical to TRBD2. CDR3 length: 15 residues. Germline V gene lookup returns CDR1 LNHDA and CDR2 SQIVND (reference sequence). The J segment lost 2 bases and the V segment lost 7 bases, leaving 6 bases of the junction unmatched. The CDR3 region has the DNA TGTGCCAGTAAAGAAGCGGGGGGACCCTACAATGAGCAGTTCTTC. Translating gives CASKEAGGPYNEQFF.

This clonotype was observed at least ten times. The CDR3 is CASSVKVEAFF. In DNA, the CDR3 is TGTGCCAGCAGCGTCAAGGTTGAAGCTTTCTTT. The genes are TRBV7-9 and TRBJ1-1; D remains unclear. The CDR3 has 11 residues. V was pared by 5 bases and J by 7 bases, with 8 bases between. From germline, CDR1 is SEHNR and CDR2 FQNEAQ (reference sequence). Using reference TRBV7-9 and TRBJ1-1 for the parts outside the CDR3, the full variable domain is DTGVSQNPRHKITKRGQNVTFRCDPISEHNRLYWYRQTLGQGPEFLTYFQNEAQLEKSRLLSDRFSAERPKGSFSTLEIQRTEQGDSAMYLCASSVKVEAFFGQGTRLTVV.

At least ten counts were recorded for this clonotype. The rearrangement uses TRBV14 and TRBJ1-6; D perhaps matches TRBD1 (5 bases). The V gene's germline CDR1 is SGHDN and CDR2 FVKESK. CDR3 length: 17 amino acids. The V gene lost 0 bases and the J gene lost 0 bases, with 9 bases spanning the gap. CDR3 loop: CASSQDRGGSYNSPLHF. CDR3 DNA sequence: TGTGCCAGCAGCCAAGATCGGGGGGGCTCCTATAATTCACCCCTCCACTTT.